The 7 T cell receptor beta chains in this list originate from one sample, sequenced in a study of T cells after yellow fever vaccination. TCRdb re-derived calls from the 5' RACE reads in MiXCR, one entry per CDR3 protein. Seen here are approximately 160,000 distinct CDR3 sequences, 6.2% observed once, and the top ten hold roughly 3%. The sequencing here drew on CD4+ T cells sorted from PBMCs, taken on the day of the first yellow fever vaccination. Receptors were obtained from a man between 18 and 35 years old who received the YFV17D yellow fever vaccine.

The chain joins TRBV6-2 or TRBV6-3 to TRBJ2-5; TRBD1 matches 7 bases. The V gene end was trimmed by 5 bases and the J gene end by 1 base; junction bases not matched to a gene: 7. The CDR3 is 15 amino acids. The germline V gene encodes CDR1 MNHEY and CDR2 SVGEGT. The CDR3 DNA is TGTGCCAGCAGTCATCCGGGACAGACCCAAGAGACCCAGTACTTC. Translation gives CASSHPGQTQETQYF.

About this clonotype itself: A much bigger clone sits one base away, suggesting this may be a read error. This chain connects TRBV11-2 to TRBJ2-1, with 8 bases matching TRBD2. The CDR3 contains 13 residues. V was pared by 8 bases and J by 1 base, with 1 base of the junction left unmatched. Looked up from germline, CDR1 is SGHAT and CDR2 is FQNNGV. The CDR3 DNA follows: TGTGCCAGCCAGCGGGGGTCCTACAATGAGCAGTTCTTC. This codes for CASQRGSYNEQFF.

This clonotype was seen a few times. The chain is built from TRBV19 and TRBJ2-5, with D perhaps assigned TRBD1 or TRBD2 (6 bases each). Trimming stripped 5 bases from V and 6 bases from J, with 19 bases between. The CDR3 spans 15 residues. Per the germline V gene, CDR1 is LNHDA and CDR2 is SQIVND (reference sequence). The CDR3 nucleotides are TGTGCCAGTAGTGATGGGAGGACAGCACGGAAGACCCAGTACTTC. It yields the protein CASSDGRTARKTQYF.

J is TRBJ2-1 and V is TRBV28, with a possible D match to TRBD2 (6 bases). CDR1 is MDHEN, CDR2 SYDVKM, per germline. V was shortened by 7 bases and J by 4 bases, with 17 bases between the two germline ends. The CDR3 consists of 15 residues. The CDR3 loop is CASTQGGDPYNEQFF. The CDR3 nucleotides are TGTGCCAGCACCCAGGGAGGCGACCCGTACAATGAGCAGTTCTTC.

This clonotype was detected many times. The V call is TRBV20-1, the J call TRBJ2-3, with 9 bases fitting TRBD2. V was clipped by 2 bases and J by 4 bases; unmatched bases: 7. The CDR3 loop spans 15 amino acids. Germline CDR1 and CDR2: DFQATT and SNEGSKA (reference sequence). The CDR3 bases are TGCAGTGCTAGACTAGCGGGGCAGATTCCAGATACGCAGTATTTT. Translating gives CSARLAGQIPDTQYF.

This clonotype was seen a handful of times. This chain links TRBV5-1 with TRBJ2-2, with no clear D. CDR3 length: 14 residues. Trimming took 4 bases from V and 1 from J, leaving 8 bases between them. Germline CDR1 reads SGHRS; CDR2 reads YFSETQ. This CDR3 is CASSQDVNTGELFF. The CDR3, as DNA: TGCGCCAGCAGCCAGGACGTGAACACCGGGGAGCTGTTTTTT.

The chain is built from TRBV9 and TRBJ1-3; 10 bases are shared with TRBD1. There are 16 residues in the CDR3. The J segment lost 0 bases and the V segment lost 2 bases, leaving 2 bases of the junction unmatched. Germline-derived CDR1 and CDR2 are SGDLS and YYNGEE. The CDR3 nucleotides are TGTGCCAGCAGCGTCCGGGACAGGGGCTCTGGAAACACCATATATTTT. Translated: CASSVRDRGSGNTIYF.